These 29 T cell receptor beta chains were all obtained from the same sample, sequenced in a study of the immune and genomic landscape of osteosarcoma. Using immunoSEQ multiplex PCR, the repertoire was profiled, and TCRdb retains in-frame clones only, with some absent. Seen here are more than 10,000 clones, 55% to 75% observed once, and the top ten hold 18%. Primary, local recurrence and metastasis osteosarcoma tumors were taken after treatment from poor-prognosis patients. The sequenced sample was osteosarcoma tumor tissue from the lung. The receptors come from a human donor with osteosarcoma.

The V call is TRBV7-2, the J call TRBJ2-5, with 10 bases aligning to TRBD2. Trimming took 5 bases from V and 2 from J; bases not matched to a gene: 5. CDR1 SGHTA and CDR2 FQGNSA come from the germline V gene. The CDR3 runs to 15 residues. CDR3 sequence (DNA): TGTGCCAGCAGCCAGGGACTAGCGAAGCAAGAGACCCAGTACTTC. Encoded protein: CASSQGLAKQETQYF.

The CDR3 bases are TGTGCCAGCAGCTTTGGACAGGGAGGGGACTATGGCTACACCTTC. Translated, it gives CASSFGQGGDYGYTF. The chain employs TRBV5-4 and TRBJ1-2; 8 positions agree with TRBD1. Germline V gives CDR1 SGHNT, CDR2 YYREEE (reference sequence). The CDR3 contains 15 residues. The V gene end was trimmed by 2 bases and the J gene end by 3 bases; junction bases not matched to a gene: 6.

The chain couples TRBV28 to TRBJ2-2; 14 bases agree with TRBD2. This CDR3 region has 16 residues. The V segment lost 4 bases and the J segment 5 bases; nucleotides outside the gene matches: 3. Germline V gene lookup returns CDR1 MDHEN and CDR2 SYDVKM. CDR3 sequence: CASSSGLAGVTGELFF. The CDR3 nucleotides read TGTGCCAGCAGTTCGGGACTAGCGGGAGTAACCGGGGAGCTGTTTTTT.

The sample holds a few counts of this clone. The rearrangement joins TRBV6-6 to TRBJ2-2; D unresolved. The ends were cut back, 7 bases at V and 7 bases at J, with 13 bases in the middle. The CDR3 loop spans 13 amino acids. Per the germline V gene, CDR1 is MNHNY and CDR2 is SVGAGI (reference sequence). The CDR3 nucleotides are TGTGCCAGCACCCAGGAGAATGGCGGGGAGCTGTTTTTT. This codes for CASTQENGGELFF.

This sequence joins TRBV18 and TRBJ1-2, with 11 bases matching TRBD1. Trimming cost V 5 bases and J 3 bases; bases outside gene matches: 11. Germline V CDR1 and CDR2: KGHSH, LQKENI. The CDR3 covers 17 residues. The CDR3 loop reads CASSSGQGADGDYGYTF. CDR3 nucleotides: TGTGCCAGCTCATCTGGACAGGGGGCGGATGGAGACTATGGCTACACCTTC.

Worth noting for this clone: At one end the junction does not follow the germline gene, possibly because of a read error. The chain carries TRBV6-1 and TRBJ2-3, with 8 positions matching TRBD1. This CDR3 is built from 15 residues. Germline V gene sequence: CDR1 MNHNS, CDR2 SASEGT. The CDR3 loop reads CASREDRGTADTQYF. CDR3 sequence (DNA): TGTGCCAGCAGAGAAGACAGGGGTACGGCAGATACGCAGTATTTT.

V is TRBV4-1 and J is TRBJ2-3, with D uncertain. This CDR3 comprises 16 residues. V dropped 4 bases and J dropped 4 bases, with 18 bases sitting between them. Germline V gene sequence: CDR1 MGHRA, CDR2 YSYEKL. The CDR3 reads CASSLPGPLAADTQYF. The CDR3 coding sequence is TGCGCCAGCAGCCTACCCGGACCCTTGGCGGCAGATACGCAGTATTTT.

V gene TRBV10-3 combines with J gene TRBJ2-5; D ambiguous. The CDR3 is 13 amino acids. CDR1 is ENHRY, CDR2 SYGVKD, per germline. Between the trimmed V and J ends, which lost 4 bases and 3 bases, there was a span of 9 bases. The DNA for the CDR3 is TGTGCCATCAGTGTCCGGGTTGAAGAGACCCAGTACTTC. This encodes CAISVRVEETQYF.

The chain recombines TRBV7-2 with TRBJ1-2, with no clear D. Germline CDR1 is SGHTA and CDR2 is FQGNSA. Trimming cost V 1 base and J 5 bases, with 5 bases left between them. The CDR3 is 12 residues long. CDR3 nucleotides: TGTGCCAGCAGCTTAGGGACTTATGGCTACACCTTC. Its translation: CASSLGTYGYTF.

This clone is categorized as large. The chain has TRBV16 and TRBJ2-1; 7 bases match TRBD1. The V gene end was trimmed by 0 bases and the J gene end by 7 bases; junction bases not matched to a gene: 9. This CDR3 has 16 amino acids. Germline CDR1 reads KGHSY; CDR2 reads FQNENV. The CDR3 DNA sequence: TGTGCCAGCAGCCAATCCCGACAGGGCATAGGGAATGAGCAGTTCTTC. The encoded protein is CASSQSRQGIGNEQFF.

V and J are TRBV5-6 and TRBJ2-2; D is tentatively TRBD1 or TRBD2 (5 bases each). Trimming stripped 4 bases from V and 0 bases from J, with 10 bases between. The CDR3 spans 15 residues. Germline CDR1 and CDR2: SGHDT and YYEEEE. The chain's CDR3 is CASSPGPANTGELFF. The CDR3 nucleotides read TGTGCCAGCAGCCCGGGACCGGCGAACACCGGGGAGCTGTTTTTT. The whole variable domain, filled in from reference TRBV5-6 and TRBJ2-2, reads DAGVTQSPTHLIKTRGQQVTLRCSPKSGHDTVSWYQQALGQGPQFIFQYYEEEERQRGNFPDRFSGHQFPNYSSELNVNALLLGDSALYLCASSPGPANTGELFFGEGSRLTVL.

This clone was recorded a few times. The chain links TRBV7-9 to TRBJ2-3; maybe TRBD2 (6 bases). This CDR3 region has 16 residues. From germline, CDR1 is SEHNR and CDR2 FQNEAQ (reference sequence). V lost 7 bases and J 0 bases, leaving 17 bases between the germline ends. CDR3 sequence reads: CASTSGAYASTDTQYF. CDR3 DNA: TGTGCCAGCACATCGGGAGCGTACGCTAGCACAGATACGCAGTATTTT.

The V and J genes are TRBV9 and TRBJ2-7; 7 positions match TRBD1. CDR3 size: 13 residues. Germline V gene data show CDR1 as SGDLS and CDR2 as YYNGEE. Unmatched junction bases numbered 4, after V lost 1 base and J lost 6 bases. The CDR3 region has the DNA TGTGCCAGCAGCGTATTAGAGGGGGCCGAGCAGTACTTC. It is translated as CASSVLEGAEQYF.

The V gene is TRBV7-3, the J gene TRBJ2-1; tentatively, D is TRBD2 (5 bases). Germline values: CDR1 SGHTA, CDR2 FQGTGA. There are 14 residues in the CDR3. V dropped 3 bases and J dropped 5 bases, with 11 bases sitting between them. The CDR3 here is CASSLLGRNNEQFF. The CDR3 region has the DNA TGTGCCAGCAGCTTGTTGGGGAGAAACAATGAGCAGTTCTTC.

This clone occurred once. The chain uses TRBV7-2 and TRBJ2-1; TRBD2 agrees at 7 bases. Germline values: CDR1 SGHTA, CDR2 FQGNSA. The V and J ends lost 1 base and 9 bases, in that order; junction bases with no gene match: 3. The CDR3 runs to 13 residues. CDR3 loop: CASSLGLATEQFF. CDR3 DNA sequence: TGTGCCAGCAGCTTAGGACTAGCAACTGAGCAGTTCTTC.

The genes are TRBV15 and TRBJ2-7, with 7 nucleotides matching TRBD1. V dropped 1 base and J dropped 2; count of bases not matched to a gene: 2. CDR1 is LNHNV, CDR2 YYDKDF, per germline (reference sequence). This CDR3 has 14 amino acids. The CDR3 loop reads CATSRVTGAYEQYF. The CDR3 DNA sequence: TGTGCCACCAGCAGAGTTACAGGGGCCTACGAGCAGTACTTC.

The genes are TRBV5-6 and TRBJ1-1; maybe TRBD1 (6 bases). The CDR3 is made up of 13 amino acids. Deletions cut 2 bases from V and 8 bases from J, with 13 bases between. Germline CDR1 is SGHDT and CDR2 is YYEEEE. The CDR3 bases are TGTGCCAGCAGCTTAGGGGGGGCCACCGAAGCTTTCTTT. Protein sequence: CASSLGGATEAFF. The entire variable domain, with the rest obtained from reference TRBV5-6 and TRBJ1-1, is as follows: DAGVTQSPTHLIKTRGQQVTLRCSPKSGHDTVSWYQQALGQGPQFIFQYYEEEERQRGNFPDRFSGHQFPNYSSELNVNALLLGDSALYLCASSLGGATEAFFGQGTRLTVV.

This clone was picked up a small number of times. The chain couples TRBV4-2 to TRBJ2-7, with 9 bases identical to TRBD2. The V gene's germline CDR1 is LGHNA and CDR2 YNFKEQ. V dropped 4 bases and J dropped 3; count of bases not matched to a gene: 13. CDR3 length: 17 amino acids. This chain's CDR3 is CASSPGDSGGRIYEQYF. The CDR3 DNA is TGTGCCAGCAGCCCAGGCGACAGCGGGGGGCGAATCTACGAGCAGTACTTC.

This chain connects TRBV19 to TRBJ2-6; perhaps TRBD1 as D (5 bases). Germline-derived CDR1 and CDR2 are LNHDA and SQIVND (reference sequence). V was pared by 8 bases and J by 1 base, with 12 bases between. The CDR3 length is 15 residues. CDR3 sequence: CASGAEPSGANVLTF. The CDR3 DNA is TGTGCCAGTGGGGCGGAACCTTCTGGGGCCAACGTCCTGACTTTC.

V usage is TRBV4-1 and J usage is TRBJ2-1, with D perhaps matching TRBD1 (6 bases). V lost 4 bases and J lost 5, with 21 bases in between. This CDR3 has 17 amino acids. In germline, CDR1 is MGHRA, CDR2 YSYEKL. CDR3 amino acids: CASSPEGVAGHDNEQFF. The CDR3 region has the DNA TGCGCCAGCAGCCCAGAGGGGGTGGCGGGCCACGACAATGAGCAGTTCTTC.

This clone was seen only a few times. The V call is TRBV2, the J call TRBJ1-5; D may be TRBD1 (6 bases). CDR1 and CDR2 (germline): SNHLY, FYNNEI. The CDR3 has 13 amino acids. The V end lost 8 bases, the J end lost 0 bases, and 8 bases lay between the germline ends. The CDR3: CASGTYSNQPQHF. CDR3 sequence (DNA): TGTGCCAGCGGGACATATAGCAATCAGCCCCAGCATTTT.

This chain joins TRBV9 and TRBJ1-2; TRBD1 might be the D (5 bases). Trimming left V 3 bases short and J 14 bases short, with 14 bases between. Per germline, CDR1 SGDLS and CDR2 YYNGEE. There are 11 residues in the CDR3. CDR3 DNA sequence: TGTGCCAGCAGCGAGGGACCGGCCAGAACCTTC. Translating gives CASSEGPARTF.

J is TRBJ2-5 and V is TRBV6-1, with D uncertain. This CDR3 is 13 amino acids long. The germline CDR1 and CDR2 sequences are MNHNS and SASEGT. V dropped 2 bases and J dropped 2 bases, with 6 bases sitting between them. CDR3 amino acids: CASSENRQETQYF. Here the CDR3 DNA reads TGTGCCAGCAGTGAAAACAGACAAGAGACCCAGTACTTC.

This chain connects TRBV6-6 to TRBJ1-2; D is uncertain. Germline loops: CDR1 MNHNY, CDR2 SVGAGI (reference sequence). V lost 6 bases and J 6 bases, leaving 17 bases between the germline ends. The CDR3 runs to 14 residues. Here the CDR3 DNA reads TGTGCCAGCAGACCCGGGCCCCAGTCCAATGGCTACACCTTC. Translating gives CASRPGPQSNGYTF.

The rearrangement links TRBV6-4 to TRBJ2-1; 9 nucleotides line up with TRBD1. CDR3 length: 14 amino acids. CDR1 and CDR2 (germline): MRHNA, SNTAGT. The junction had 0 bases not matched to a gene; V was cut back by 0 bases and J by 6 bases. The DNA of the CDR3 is TGTGCCAGCAGTGACTCGACAGGGGGCAATGAGCAGTTCTTC. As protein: CASSDSTGGNEQFF.

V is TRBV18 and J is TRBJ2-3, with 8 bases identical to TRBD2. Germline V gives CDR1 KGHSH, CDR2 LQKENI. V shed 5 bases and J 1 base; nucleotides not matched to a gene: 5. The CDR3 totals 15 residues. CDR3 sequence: CASSVGGGRTDTQYF. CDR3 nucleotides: TGTGCCAGCTCAGTTGGCGGGGGGCGCACAGATACGCAGTATTTT.

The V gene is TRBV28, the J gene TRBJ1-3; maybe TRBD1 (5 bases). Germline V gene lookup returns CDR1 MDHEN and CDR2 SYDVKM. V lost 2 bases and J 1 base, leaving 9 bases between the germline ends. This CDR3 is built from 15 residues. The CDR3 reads CASSLTGRSGNTIYF. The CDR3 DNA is TGTGCCAGCAGTTTAACAGGCCGGTCTGGAAACACCATATATTTT.

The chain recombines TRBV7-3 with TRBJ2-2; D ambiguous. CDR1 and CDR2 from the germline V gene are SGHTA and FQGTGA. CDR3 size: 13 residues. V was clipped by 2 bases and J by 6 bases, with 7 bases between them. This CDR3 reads CASSLYASGELFF. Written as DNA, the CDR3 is TGTGCCAGCAGCTTATATGCTTCCGGGGAGCTGTTTTTT.

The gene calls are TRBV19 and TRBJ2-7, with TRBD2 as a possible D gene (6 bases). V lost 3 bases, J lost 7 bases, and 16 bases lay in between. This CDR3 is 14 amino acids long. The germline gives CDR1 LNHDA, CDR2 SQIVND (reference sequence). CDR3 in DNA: TGTGCCAGTAGTATCCTCATGTCGGGGGAAGAGCAGTACTTC. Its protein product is CASSILMSGEEQYF.